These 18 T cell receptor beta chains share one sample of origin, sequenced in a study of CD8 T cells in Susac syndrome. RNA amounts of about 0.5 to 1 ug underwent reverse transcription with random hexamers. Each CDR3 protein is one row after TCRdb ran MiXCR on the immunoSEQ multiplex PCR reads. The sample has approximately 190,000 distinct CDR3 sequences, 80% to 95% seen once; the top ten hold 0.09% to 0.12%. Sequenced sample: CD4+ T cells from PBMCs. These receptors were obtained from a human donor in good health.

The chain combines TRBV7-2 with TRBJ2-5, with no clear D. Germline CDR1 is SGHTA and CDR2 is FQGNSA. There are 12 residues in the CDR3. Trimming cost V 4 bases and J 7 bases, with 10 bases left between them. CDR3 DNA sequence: TGTGCCAGCAGCTCCCGACTGGGGACCCAGTACTTC. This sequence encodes CASSSRLGTQYF.

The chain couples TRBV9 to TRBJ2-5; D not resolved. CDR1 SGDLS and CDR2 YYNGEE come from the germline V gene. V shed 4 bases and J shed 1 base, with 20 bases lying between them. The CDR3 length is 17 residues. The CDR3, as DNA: TGTGCCAGCAGCCCTAGAGGCCAGTGGCAGCCCCAAGAGACCCAGTACTTC. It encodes CASSPRGQWQPQETQYF.

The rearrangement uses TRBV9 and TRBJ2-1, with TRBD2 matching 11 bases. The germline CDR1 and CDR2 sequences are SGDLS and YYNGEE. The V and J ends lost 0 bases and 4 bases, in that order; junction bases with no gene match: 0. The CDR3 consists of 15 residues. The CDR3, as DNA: TGTGCCAGCAGCGTAGGACTAGCGGGGTACAATGAGCAGTTCTTC. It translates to CASSVGLAGYNEQFF.

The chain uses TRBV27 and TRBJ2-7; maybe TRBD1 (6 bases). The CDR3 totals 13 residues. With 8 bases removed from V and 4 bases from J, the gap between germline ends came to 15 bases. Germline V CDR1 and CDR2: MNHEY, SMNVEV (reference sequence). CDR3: CASRSGGYYEQYF. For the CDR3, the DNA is TGTGCCAGCCGTTCTGGGGGCTATTACGAGCAGTACTTC.

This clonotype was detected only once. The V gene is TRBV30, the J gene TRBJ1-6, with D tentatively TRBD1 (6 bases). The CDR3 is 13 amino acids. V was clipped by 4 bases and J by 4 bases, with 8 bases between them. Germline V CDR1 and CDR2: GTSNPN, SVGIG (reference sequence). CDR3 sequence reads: CAWTRGYNSPLHF. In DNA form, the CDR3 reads TGTGCCTGGACCAGGGGTTATAATTCACCCCTCCACTTT.

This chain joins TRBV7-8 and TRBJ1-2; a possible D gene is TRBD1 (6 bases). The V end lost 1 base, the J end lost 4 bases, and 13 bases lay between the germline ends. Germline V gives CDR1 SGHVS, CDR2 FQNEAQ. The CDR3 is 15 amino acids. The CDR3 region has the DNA TGTGCCAGCAGCTTAGATCTTGGAGGGGGCTATGGCTACACCTTC. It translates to CASSLDLGGGYGYTF.

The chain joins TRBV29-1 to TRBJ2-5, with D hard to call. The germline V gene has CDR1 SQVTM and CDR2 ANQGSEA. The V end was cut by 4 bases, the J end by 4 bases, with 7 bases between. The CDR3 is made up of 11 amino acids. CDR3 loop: CSVGQTETQYF. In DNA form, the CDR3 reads TGCAGCGTTGGTCAGACAGAGACCCAGTACTTC.

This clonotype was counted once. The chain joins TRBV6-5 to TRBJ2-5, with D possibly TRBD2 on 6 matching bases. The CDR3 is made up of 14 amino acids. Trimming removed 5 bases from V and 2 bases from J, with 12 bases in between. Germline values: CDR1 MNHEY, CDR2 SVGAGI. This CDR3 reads CASSILGGQETQYF. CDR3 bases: TGTGCCAGCAGTATATTGGGGGGACAAGAGACCCAGTACTTC.

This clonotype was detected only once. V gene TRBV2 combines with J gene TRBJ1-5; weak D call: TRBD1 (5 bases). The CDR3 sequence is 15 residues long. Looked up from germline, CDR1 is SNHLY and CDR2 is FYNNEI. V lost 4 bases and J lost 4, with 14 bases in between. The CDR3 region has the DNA TGTGCCAGCAGTGTCGCGCAGGGACTAAATCAGCCCCAGCATTTT. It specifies CASSVAQGLNQPQHF.

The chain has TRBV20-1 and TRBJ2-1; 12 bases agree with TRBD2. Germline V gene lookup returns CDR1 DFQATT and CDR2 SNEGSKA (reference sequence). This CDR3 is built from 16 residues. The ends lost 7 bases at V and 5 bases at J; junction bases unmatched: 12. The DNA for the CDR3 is TGCAGTGGAACGGTCCTAGCGGGGGGGCCTAACAATGAGCAGTTCTTC. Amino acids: CSGTVLAGGPNNEQFF.

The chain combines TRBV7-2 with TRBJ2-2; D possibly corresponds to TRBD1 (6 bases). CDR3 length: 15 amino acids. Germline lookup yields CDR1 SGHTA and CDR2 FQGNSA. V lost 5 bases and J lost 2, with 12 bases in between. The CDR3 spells CASSPRTVNTGELFF. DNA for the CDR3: TGTGCCAGCAGCCCAAGGACAGTAAACACCGGGGAGCTGTTTTTT. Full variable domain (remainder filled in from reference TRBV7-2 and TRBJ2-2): GAGVSQSPSNKVTEKGKDVELRCDPISGHTALYWYRQSLGQGLEFLIYFQGNSAPDKSGLPSDRFSAERTGGSVSTLTIQRTQQEDSAVYLCASSPRTVNTGELFFGEGSRLTVL.

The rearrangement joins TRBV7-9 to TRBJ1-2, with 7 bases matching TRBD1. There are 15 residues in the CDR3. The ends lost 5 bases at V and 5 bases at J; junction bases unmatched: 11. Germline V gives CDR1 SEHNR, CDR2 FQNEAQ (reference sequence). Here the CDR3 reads CASSPGGGRGYGYTF. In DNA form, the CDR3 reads TGTGCCAGCAGCCCGGGAGGGGGCAGGGGGTATGGCTACACCTTC.

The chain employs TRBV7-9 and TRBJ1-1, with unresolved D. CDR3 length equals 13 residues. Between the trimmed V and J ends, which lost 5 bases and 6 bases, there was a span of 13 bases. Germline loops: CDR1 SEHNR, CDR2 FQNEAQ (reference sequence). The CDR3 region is CASSPTLGPEAFF. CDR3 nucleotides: TGTGCCAGCAGCCCCACGTTGGGTCCTGAAGCTTTCTTT.

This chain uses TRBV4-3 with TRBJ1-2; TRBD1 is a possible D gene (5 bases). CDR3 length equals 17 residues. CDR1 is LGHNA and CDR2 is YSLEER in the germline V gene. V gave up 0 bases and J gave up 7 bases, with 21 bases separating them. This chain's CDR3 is CASSQDVRGGSWSGYTF. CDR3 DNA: TGCGCCAGCAGCCAAGATGTAAGGGGTGGCAGCTGGAGTGGCTACACCTTC.

The CDR3 sequence: CASSLISNLGQLEQYF. The CDR3 DNA follows: TGTGCCAGCAGCCTGATCTCGAACCTGGGCCAACTCGAGCAGTACTTC. The V and J genes are TRBV7-2 and TRBJ2-7; D remains ambiguous. CDR1 and CDR2 from the germline V gene are SGHTA and FQGNSA. The CDR3 spans 16 residues. Trimming took 5 bases from V and 6 from J, leaving 23 bases between them.

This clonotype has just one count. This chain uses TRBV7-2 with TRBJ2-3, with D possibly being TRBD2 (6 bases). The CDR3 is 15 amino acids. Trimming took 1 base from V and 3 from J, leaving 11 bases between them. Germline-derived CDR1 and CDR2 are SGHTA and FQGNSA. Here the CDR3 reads CASSLEVLATDTQYF. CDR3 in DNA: TGTGCCAGCAGCTTAGAAGTTCTAGCGACAGATACGCAGTATTTT.

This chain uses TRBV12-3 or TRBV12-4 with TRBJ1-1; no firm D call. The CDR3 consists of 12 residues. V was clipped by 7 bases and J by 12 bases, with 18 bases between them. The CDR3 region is CASTLGPATSFF. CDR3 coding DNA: TGTGCCAGCACCCTCGGGCCGGCGACATCTTTCTTT.

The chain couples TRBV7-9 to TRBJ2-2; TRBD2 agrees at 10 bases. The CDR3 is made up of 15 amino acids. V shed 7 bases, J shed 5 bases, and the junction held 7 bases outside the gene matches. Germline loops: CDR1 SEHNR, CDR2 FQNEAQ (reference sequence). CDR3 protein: CASTGSGGQTGELFF. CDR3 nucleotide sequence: TGTGCCAGCACCGGTAGCGGGGGGCAAACCGGGGAGCTGTTTTTT.